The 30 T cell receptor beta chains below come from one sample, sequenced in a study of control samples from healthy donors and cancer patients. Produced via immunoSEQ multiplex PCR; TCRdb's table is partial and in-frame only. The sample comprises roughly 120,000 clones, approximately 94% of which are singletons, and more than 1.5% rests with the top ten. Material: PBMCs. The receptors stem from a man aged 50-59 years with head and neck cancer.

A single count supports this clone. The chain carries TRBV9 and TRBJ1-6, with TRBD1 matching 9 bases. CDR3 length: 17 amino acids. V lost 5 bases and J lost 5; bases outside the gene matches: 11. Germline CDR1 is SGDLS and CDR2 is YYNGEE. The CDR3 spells CASSSSGDRDHNSPLHF. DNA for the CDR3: TGTGCCAGCAGTTCAAGTGGGGACAGGGATCATAATTCACCCCTCCACTTT.

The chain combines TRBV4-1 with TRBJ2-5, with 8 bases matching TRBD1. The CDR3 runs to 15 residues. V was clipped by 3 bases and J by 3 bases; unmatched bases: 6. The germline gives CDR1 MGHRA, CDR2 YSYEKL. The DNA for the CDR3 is TGCGCCAGCAGCCAGCCCGGACAGGGAAAAGAGACCCAGTACTTC. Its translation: CASSQPGQGKETQYF.

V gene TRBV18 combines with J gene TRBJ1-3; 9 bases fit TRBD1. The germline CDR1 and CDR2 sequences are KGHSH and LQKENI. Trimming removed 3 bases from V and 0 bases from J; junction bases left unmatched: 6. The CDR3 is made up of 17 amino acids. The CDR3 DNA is TGTGCCAGCTCACCGACGGACAGGGGTCTCTCTGGAAACACCATATATTTT. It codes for CASSPTDRGLSGNTIYF.

As DNA, the CDR3 is TGCAGTGCTAGTCGCGGGCGCAACACTGAAGCTTTCTTT. Amino acid sequence: CSASRGRNTEAFF. The gene calls are TRBV20-1 and TRBJ1-1, with D unclear. CDR3 length: 13 amino acids. Germline CDR1 and CDR2: DFQATT and SNEGSKA (reference sequence). The V end lost 3 bases, the J end lost 2 bases, and 10 bases lay between the germline ends.

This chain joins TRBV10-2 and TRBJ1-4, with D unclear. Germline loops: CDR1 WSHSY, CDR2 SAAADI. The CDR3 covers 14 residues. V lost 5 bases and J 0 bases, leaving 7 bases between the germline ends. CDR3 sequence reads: CASSRTPTNEKLFF. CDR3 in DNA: TGCGCCAGCAGTCGGACCCCAACTAATGAAAAACTGTTTTTT.

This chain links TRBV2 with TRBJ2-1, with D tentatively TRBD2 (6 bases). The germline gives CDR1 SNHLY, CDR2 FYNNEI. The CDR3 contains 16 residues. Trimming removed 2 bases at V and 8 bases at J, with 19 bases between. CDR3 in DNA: TGTGCCAGCAGTGAAATTGGGGGGATACCTTCCTATGAGCAGTTCTTC. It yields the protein CASSEIGGIPSYEQFF. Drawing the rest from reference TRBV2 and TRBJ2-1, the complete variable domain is EPEVTQTPSHQVTQMGQEVILRCVPISNHLYFYWYRQILGQKVEFLVSFYNNEISEKSEIFDDQFSVERPDGSNFTLKIRSTKLEDSAMYFCASSEIGGIPSYEQFFGPGTRLTVL.

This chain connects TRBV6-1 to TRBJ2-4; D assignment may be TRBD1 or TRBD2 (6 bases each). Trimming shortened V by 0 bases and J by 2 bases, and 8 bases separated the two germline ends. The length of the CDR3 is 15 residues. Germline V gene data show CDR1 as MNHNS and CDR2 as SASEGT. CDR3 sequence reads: CASSEAGGTKNIQYF. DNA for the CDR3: TGTGCCAGCAGTGAAGCCGGGGGCACCAAAAACATTCAGTACTTC.

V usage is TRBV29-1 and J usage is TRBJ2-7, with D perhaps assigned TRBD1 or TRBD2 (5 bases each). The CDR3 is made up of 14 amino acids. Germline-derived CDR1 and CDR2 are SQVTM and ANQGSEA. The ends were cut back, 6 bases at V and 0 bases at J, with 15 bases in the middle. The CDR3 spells CSVGAHSNSYEQYF. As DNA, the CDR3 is TGCAGCGTCGGGGCCCACTCCAACTCCTACGAGCAGTACTTC.

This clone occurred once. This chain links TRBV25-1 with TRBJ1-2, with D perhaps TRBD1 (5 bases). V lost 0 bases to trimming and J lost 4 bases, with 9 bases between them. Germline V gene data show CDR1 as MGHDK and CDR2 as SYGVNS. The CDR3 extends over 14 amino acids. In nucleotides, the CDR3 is TGTGCCAGCAGTGAATATGGACAAAGCTATGGCTACACCTTC. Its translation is CASSEYGQSYGYTF.

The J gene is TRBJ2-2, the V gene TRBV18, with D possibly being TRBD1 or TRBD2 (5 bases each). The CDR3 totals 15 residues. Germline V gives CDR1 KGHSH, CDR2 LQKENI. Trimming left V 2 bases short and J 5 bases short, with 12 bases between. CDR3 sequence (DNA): TGTGCCAGCTCACCAACGAGGGGAAATACCGGGGAGCTGTTTTTT. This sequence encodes CASSPTRGNTGELFF.

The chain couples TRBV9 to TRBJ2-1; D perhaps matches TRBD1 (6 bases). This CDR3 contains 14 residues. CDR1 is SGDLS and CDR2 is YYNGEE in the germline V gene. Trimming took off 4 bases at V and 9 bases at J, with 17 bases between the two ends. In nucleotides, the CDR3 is TGTGCCAGCAGCCCCCGCAACAGGGCGGGTGAGCAGTTCTTC. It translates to CASSPRNRAGEQFF.

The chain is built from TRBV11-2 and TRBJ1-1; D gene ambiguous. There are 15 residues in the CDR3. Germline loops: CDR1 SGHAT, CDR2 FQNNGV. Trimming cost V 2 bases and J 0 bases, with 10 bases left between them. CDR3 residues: CASSLLIGMNTEAFF. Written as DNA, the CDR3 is TGTGCCAGCAGCTTATTGATTGGGATGAACACTGAAGCTTTCTTT.

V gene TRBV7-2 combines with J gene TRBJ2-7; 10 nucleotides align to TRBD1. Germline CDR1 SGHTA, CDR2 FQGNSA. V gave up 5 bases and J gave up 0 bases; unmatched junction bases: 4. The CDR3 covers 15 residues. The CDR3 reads CASSGDRGSSYEQYF. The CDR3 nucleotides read TGTGCCAGCAGCGGGGACAGGGGAAGCTCCTACGAGCAGTACTTC.

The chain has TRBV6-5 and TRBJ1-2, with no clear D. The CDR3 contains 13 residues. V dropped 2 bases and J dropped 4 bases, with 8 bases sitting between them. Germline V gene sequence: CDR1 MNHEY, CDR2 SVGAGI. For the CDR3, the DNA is TGTGCCAGCAGTTACGAGGGCCTCTATGGCTACACCTTC. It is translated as CASSYEGLYGYTF.

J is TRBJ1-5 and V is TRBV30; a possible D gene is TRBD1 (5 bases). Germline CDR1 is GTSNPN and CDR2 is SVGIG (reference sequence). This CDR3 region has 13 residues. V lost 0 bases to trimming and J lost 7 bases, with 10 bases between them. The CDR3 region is CAWSVRGSQPQHF. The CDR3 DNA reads TGTGCCTGGAGTGTGAGGGGATCCCAGCCCCAGCATTTT.

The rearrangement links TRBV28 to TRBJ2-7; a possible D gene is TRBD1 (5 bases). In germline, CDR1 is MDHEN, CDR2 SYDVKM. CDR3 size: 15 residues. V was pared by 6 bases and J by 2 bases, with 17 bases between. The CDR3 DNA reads TGTGCCAGCAGATCCGAGACAGACTTTACCTACGAGCAGTACTTC. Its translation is CASRSETDFTYEQYF.

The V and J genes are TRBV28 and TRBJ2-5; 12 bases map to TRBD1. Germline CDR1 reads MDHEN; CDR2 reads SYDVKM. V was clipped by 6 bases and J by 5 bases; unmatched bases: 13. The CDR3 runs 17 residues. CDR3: CASRLMPGQGAEETQYF. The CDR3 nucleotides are TGTGCCAGCAGACTAATGCCGGGACAGGGGGCAGAGGAGACCCAGTACTTC.

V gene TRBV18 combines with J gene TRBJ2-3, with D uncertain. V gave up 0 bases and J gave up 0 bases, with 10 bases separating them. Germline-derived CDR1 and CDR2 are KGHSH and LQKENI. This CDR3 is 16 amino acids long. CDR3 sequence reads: CASSPPDHTSTDTQYF. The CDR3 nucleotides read TGTGCCAGCTCACCACCGGACCACACAAGCACAGATACGCAGTATTTT.

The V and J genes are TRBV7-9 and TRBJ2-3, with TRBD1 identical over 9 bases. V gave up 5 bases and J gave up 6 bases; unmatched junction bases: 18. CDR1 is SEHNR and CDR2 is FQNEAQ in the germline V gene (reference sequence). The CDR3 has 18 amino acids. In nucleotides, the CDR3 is TGTGCCAGCAGCAACACAATTGTAAGGGACAGGGTGGGCGATACGCAGTATTTT. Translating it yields CASSNTIVRDRVGDTQYF.

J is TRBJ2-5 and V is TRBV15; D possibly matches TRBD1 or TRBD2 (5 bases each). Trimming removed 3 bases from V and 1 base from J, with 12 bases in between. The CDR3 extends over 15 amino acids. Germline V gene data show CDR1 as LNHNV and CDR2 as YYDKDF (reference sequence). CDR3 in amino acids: CATSRSPGPQETQYF. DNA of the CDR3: TGTGCCACCAGCAGGTCTCCGGGACCCCAAGAGACCCAGTACTTC.

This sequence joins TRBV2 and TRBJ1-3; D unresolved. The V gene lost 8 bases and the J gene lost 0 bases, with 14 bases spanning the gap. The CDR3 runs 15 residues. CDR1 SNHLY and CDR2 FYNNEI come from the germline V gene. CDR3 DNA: TGTGCCAGCGCCCCAGATCCAAACTCTGGAAACACCATATATTTT. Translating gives CASAPDPNSGNTIYF.

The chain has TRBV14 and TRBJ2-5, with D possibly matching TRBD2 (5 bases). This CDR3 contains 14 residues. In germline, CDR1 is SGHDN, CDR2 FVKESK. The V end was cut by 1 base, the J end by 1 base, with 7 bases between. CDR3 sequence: CASSQGGLQETQYF. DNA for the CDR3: TGTGCCAGCAGCCAAGGCGGACTCCAAGAGACCCAGTACTTC.

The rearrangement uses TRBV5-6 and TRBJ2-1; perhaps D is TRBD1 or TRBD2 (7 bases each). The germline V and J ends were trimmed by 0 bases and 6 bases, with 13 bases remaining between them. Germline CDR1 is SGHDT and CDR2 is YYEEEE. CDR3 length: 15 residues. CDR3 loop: CASSLGEGAVNEQFF. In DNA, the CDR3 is TGTGCCAGCAGCTTGGGGGAGGGGGCCGTCAATGAGCAGTTCTTC.

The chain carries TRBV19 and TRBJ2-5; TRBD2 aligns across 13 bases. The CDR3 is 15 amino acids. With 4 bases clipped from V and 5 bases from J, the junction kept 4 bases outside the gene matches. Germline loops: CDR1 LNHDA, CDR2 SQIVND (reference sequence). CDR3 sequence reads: CASSKGTSGVETQYF. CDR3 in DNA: TGTGCCAGTAGTAAGGGGACTAGCGGGGTTGAGACCCAGTACTTC.

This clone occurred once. CDR3 region: CASSYRQGRNTEAFF. The CDR3 DNA is TGTGCCAGCAGTTACCGACAGGGGAGGAACACTGAAGCTTTCTTT. The rearrangement uses TRBV6-5 and TRBJ1-1, with 8 bases lining up with TRBD1. V trimming: 2 bases; J trimming: 1 base; junction bases outside the gene matches: 3. CDR3 size: 15 residues. Germline CDR1 is MNHEY and CDR2 is SVGAGI.

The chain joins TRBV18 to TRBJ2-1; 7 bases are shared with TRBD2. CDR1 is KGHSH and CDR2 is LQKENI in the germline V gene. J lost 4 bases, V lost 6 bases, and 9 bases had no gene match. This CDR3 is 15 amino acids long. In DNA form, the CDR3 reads TGTGCCAGCTCCCCTTCCAGCGGGGAGTACAATGAGCAGTTCTTC. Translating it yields CASSPSSGEYNEQFF.

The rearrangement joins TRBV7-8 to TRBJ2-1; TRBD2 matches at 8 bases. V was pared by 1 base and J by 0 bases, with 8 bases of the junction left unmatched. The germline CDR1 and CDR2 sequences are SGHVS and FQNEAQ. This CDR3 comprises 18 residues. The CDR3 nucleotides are TGTGCCAGCAGCTTAGGGACCGGGCGGGGGGCCTCCTACAATGAGCAGTTCTTC. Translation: CASSLGTGRGASYNEQFF.

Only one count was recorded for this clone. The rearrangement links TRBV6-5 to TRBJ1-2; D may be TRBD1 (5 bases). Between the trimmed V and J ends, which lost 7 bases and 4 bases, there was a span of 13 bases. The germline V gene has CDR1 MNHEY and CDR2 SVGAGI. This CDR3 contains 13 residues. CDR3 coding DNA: TGTGCCAGCACCGGGTCAGGGATCTATGGCTACACCTTC. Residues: CASTGSGIYGYTF.

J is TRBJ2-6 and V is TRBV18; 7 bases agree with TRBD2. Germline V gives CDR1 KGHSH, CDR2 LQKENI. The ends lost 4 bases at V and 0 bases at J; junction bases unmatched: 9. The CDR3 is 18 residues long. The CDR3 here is CASSLIGRLASGANVLTF. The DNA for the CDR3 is TGTGCCAGCTCACTTATCGGTAGACTAGCCTCTGGGGCCAACGTCCTGACTTTC.

CDR3 amino acids: CASREAIVDTQYF. Here the CDR3 DNA reads TGTGCCAGCAGGGAGGCTATCGTAGATACGCAGTATTTT. V gene TRBV28 combines with J gene TRBJ2-3; D is possibly TRBD2 (5 bases). Trimming pared 6 bases from V and 5 bases from J, leaving 12 bases between. This CDR3 has 13 residues. Germline V gene data show CDR1 as MDHEN and CDR2 as SYDVKM.